Described below is a single T cell receptor (beta chain) sequence and its context. No antigen is known for it. Ranging in age from roughly 6 to 100, the donors were healthy Caucasian individuals from Russia. These data come from a study of blood T cells in healthy people across ages. Findings and limits, study-wide: Leaving the PBMCs unsorted stopped any conclusive comparison of naive versus antigen-experienced cells. In long-lived donors, naive CD4+ cell counts and diversity exceeded those of aged donors.

The authors ran a second PCR of about 6 to 12 cycles using a sample-barcoded 5' primer and a J-beta primer mix. A tag from a template-switch adaptor with 12 random nucleotides marked each cDNA molecule. One entry per CDR3 protein, called by TCRdb with MiXCR from the 5' RACE reads. The table includes about 1,400,000 distinct CDR3 sequences, around 59% detected once. The CDR3 spans 16 residues. Germline values: CDR1 MDHEN, CDR2 SYDVKM. Trimming took off 2 bases at V and 4 bases at J, with 12 bases between the two ends. J is TRBJ2-6 and V is TRBV28; D gene unclear. The TCR comes from a man aged 18 to 30 in good health. The sample was blood. DNA for the CDR3: TGTGCCAGCAGTTTAAGTTGGGGTTCCGGGGCCAACGTCCTGACTTTC. Protein: CASSLSWGSGANVLTF.